Below, 26 T cell receptor beta chains from the same sample are listed, as sequenced in a study of vaccination effects on CD4 cells after COVID-19. No antigen is known for these receptors. The protocol was immunoSEQ multiplex PCR, while the TCRdb copy is restricted to in-frame clones and leaves out a portion. The data hold tens of thousands of clones, with over 60% observed a single time. After around nine days in culture, the CD4+ T cells were isolated. The sample consisted of CD4+ T cells from PBMCs cultured without peptide, taken before COVID-19 vaccination. The receptors originated from a human donor who received a COVID-19 vaccine.

V gene TRBV5-4 combines with J gene TRBJ2-5; the D call may be TRBD1 or TRBD2 (6 bases each). Trimming removed 4 bases at V and 5 bases at J, with 12 bases between. This CDR3 has 13 residues. Germline lookup yields CDR1 SGHNT and CDR2 YYREEE (reference sequence). CDR3 amino acids: CASSLGGRETQYF. The DNA of the CDR3 is TGTGCCAGCAGCCTTGGGGGGCGCGAGACCCAGTACTTC.

The CDR3 loop reads CASSSQGSTGELFF. CDR3 bases: TGTGCCAGCAGCAGCCAGGGTTCCACCGGGGAGCTGTTTTTT. The chain carries TRBV14 and TRBJ2-2, with D possibly being TRBD1 (5 bases). V dropped 5 bases and J dropped 4 bases, with 11 bases sitting between them. Germline CDR1 is SGHDN and CDR2 is FVKESK. This CDR3 region has 14 residues.

This clone was seen just once. The chain has TRBV18 and TRBJ1-5; TRBD1 might be the D (5 bases). Germline V gene data show CDR1 as KGHSH and CDR2 as LQKENI. Trimming removed 4 bases from V and 3 bases from J, with 7 bases in between. The CDR3 has 13 residues. The CDR3 nucleotides read TGTGCCAGCTCACGGGGCCCCAATCAGCCCCAGCATTTT. It specifies CASSRGPNQPQHF.

The chain carries TRBV24-1 and TRBJ2-5; 13 bases agree with TRBD2. The CDR3 totals 14 residues. Losses at the gene ends were 9 bases for V and 1 base for J; bases not matched to a gene: 1. CDR1 KGHDR and CDR2 SFDVKD come from the germline V gene. The CDR3: CATGTSGAQETQYF. CDR3 in DNA: TGTGCCACCGGGACTAGCGGGGCCCAAGAGACCCAGTACTTC.

The J gene is TRBJ2-1, the V gene TRBV2; D is ambiguous. This CDR3 is 14 amino acids long. Germline CDR1 is SNHLY and CDR2 is FYNNEI. The ends were cut back, 7 bases at V and 0 bases at J, with 10 bases in the middle. The CDR3 spells CASMIRSSYNEQFF. CDR3 in DNA: TGTGCCAGCATGATCAGGAGCTCCTACAATGAGCAGTTCTTC. Together with reference TRBV2 and TRBJ2-1, the CDR3 gives the full variable domain: EPEVTQTPSHQVTQMGQEVILRCVPISNHLYFYWYRQILGQKVEFLVSFYNNEISEKSEIFDDQFSVERPDGSNFTLKIRSTKLEDSAMYFCASMIRSSYNEQFFGPGTRLTVL.

The chain employs TRBV30 and TRBJ2-1, with D perhaps TRBD1 (6 bases). Germline loops: CDR1 GTSNPN, CDR2 SVGIG (reference sequence). Deletions cut 2 bases from V and 7 bases from J, with 18 bases between. The CDR3 is 15 residues long. CDR3: CAWSQLLGRGNEQFF. The CDR3 region has the DNA TGTGCCTGGAGTCAACTCCTGGGCAGGGGAAATGAGCAGTTCTTC.

The V call is TRBV9, the J call TRBJ2-7, with D tentatively TRBD1 or TRBD2 (6 bases each). Trimming took off 4 bases at V and 0 bases at J, with 23 bases between the two ends. This CDR3 has 18 amino acids. Germline values: CDR1 SGDLS, CDR2 YYNGEE. CDR3: CASSISAGGPYTSYEQYV. The DNA for the CDR3 is TGTGCCAGCAGCATATCCGCCGGGGGCCCATACACCTCCTACGAGCAGTACGTC.

This clone was detected only once. V is TRBV30 and J is TRBJ2-3; TRBD2 is a possible D gene (5 bases). The germline V and J ends were trimmed by 2 bases and 3 bases, with 12 bases remaining between them. The CDR3 length is 14 residues. CDR1 is GTSNPN and CDR2 is SVGIG in the germline V gene (reference sequence). The CDR3 reads CAWSFGDPTDTQYF. CDR3 bases: TGTGCCTGGAGTTTCGGGGATCCGACAGATACGCAGTATTTT.

This clone was observed a handful of times. The chain employs TRBV12-5 and TRBJ1-5; perhaps TRBD1 as D (5 bases). CDR1 LGHNT and CDR2 FRNRAP come from the germline V gene. Trimming shortened V by 7 bases and J by 4 bases, and 20 bases separated the two germline ends. This CDR3 has 16 residues. CDR3 loop: CASANPGLVENQPQHF. CDR3 nucleotides: TGTGCTAGTGCCAATCCGGGGCTGGTGGAAAATCAGCCCCAGCATTTT.

This chain uses TRBV4-2 with TRBJ1-4; D is perhaps TRBD1 (5 bases). V lost 2 bases to trimming and J lost 7 bases, with 14 bases between them. Germline V gene lookup returns CDR1 LGHNA and CDR2 YNFKEQ. This CDR3 comprises 15 residues. The DNA of the CDR3 is TGTGCCAGCAGCCAACAAGGGGAGGTTGGTGAAAAACTGTTTTTT. It is translated as CASSQQGEVGEKLFF.

This chain uses TRBV5-8 with TRBJ1-1; 11 bases are shared with TRBD1. The V segment lost 7 bases and the J segment 0 bases; nucleotides outside the gene matches: 20. This CDR3 region has 20 residues. CDR1 and CDR2 from the germline V gene are SGHTS and YDEGEE. The CDR3 coding sequence is TGTGCCAGCCCTATCGGACAGGGGGCTACTTACAATGATTTGAACACTGAAGCTTTCTTT. Its translation is CASPIGQGATYNDLNTEAFF.

This clone was recorded a few times. V and J are TRBV18 and TRBJ1-2; weak D call: TRBD1 (5 bases). Trimming removed 1 base at V and 8 bases at J, with 14 bases between. The germline V gene has CDR1 KGHSH and CDR2 LQKENI. The CDR3 consists of 14 residues. The CDR3 DNA is TGTGCCAGCTCACCACAGCGGGGACTCTTAGGCTACACCTTC. Its translation: CASSPQRGLLGYTF.

The chain employs TRBV27 and TRBJ2-7; 7 bases agree with TRBD1. This CDR3 is 15 amino acids long. The ends lost 2 bases at V and 3 bases at J; junction bases unmatched: 7. Germline values: CDR1 MNHEY, CDR2 SMNVEV (reference sequence). The DNA for the CDR3 is TGTGCCAGCAGTTTAAAGTCGACAGGGAGCTACGAGCAGTACGTC. Translating gives CASSLKSTGSYEQYV.

The chain is built from TRBV11-2 and TRBJ2-7; weak D call: TRBD2 (5 bases). Germline assignment: CDR1 SGHAT and CDR2 FQNNGV. CDR3 length equals 13 residues. V was shortened by 5 bases and J by 0 bases, with 8 bases between the two germline ends. Here the CDR3 DNA reads TGTGCCAGCAGCATCCGGGACTCCTACGAGCAGTACGTC. Translation gives CASSIRDSYEQYV.

This rearrangement joins TRBV6-2 or TRBV6-3 to TRBJ2-7; TRBD1 might be the D (6 bases). The CDR3 extends over 15 amino acids. The germline CDR1 and CDR2 sequences are MNHEY and SVGEGT. The V end was cut by 4 bases, the J end by 7 bases, with 20 bases between. The CDR3 coding sequence is TGTGCCAGCAGTTCCGCGGGTGGCAACAGGGTTGAGCAGTACGTC. It translates to CASSSAGGNRVEQYV.

This chain connects TRBV6-5 to TRBJ2-1; tentatively, D is TRBD1 (5 bases). Germline V gene sequence: CDR1 MNHEY, CDR2 SVGAGI. The CDR3 length is 13 residues. V lost 2 bases and J lost 4, with 6 bases in between. The DNA of the CDR3 is TGTGCCAGCAGTTACGACAGTTACAATGAGCAGTTCTTC. Translated: CASSYDSYNEQFF.

This chain uses TRBV10-3 with TRBJ2-5; D unresolved. V lost 2 bases and J 5 bases, leaving 21 bases between the germline ends. Germline V gene lookup returns CDR1 ENHRY and CDR2 SYGVKD. The CDR3 is 17 residues long. CDR3 bases: TGTGCCATCAGTGAGCCGATGGGATTGTTGGCCGTGGAGACCCAGTACTTC. Translated, it gives CAISEPMGLLAVETQYF.

V gene TRBV2 combines with J gene TRBJ1-3, with D hard to call. CDR3 length: 16 amino acids. Germline V gene sequence: CDR1 SNHLY, CDR2 FYNNEI. V gave up 5 bases and J gave up 1 base, with 15 bases separating them. CDR3 amino acids: CASSYHNDQSGNTIYF. The CDR3 nucleotides read TGTGCCAGCAGTTATCATAATGACCAGTCTGGAAACACCATATATTTT.

This sequence joins TRBV6-5 and TRBJ2-2; the match to TRBD1 covers 7 bases. CDR3 length: 15 residues. Germline CDR1 reads MNHEY; CDR2 reads SVGAGI. With 7 bases clipped from V and 1 base from J, the junction kept 6 bases outside the gene matches. CDR3 protein: CASKVWDRNTGELFF. CDR3 DNA sequence: TGTGCCAGCAAGGTTTGGGACAGGAACACCGGGGAGCTGTTTTTT.

This clone was found a few times. The rearrangement links TRBV24-1 to TRBJ1-1; 7 positions agree with TRBD1. V lost 3 bases, J lost 5 bases, and 5 bases stayed unmatched. CDR1 is KGHDR, CDR2 SFDVKD, per germline. This CDR3 spans 14 amino acids. The CDR3 coding sequence is TGTGCCACCAGTGATAATACAGGGGAGACTGAAGCTTTCTTT. Its translation is CATSDNTGETEAFF.

This chain connects TRBV10-1 to TRBJ2-5, with D possibly matching TRBD1 (6 bases). Germline V gene sequence: CDR1 WNHNN, CDR2 SYGVQD (reference sequence). This CDR3 region has 14 residues. Trimming pared 2 bases from V and 2 bases from J, leaving 9 bases between. This chain's CDR3 is CASSEDRLQETQYF. The CDR3 DNA is TGCGCCAGCAGTGAGGACAGGTTACAAGAGACCCAGTACTTC.

The rearrangement uses TRBV7-9 and TRBJ2-5; D perhaps matches TRBD2 (5 bases). Germline CDR1 SEHNR, CDR2 FQNEAQ (reference sequence). Trimming left V 4 bases short and J 1 base short, with 13 bases between. The CDR3 has 15 residues. CDR3 in DNA: TGTGCCAGCAGCTCACTAGGCAATCCCCAAGAGACCCAGTACTTC. It is translated as CASSSLGNPQETQYF.

The V and J genes are TRBV24-1 and TRBJ2-1; the D gene is possibly TRBD1 (6 bases). The CDR3 loop spans 16 amino acids. CDR1 and CDR2 from the germline V gene are KGHDR and SFDVKD. V was cut by 4 bases and J by 3 bases, with 15 bases left in between. The CDR3 sequence: CATSDFRGDSYNEQFF. CDR3 nucleotides: TGTGCCACCAGTGACTTCAGGGGCGATAGCTACAATGAGCAGTTCTTC.

The J gene is TRBJ1-4, the V gene TRBV4-3, with D unresolved. Germline V gives CDR1 LGHNA, CDR2 YSLEER. The V gene lost 1 base and the J gene lost 5 bases, with 11 bases spanning the gap. The length of the CDR3 is 15 residues. CDR3 in amino acids: CASSQVLATNEKLFF. The DNA of the CDR3 is TGCGCCAGCAGCCAAGTTCTGGCCACGAATGAAAAACTGTTTTTT.

This clone was counted a single time. This chain connects TRBV25-1 to TRBJ2-4, with 7 bases matching TRBD1. V lost 8 bases to trimming and J lost 5 bases; unmatched junction nucleotides: 0. The germline gives CDR1 MGHDK, CDR2 SYGVNS. The CDR3 has 11 amino acids. CDR3 residues: CASGTENIQYF. The CDR3 DNA sequence: TGTGCCAGCGGGACAGAAAACATTCAGTACTTC.

V is TRBV10-1 and J is TRBJ1-1; possibly TRBD1 for D (5 bases). The CDR3 has 13 amino acids. Per the germline V gene, CDR1 is WNHNN and CDR2 is SYGVQD (reference sequence). Trimming took 5 bases from V and 3 from J, leaving 10 bases between them. The CDR3 region is CASSYDRYTEAFF. CDR3 nucleotides: TGCGCCAGCAGTTACGACAGATACACTGAAGCTTTCTTT.